The T cell receptor (beta chain) under discussion was sequenced for a study of response to subunit inactivated influenza vaccine. TCRdb reanalysed the RT-PCR reads using MiXCR and keeps one entry per CDR3 protein. Of roughly 540,000 distinct CDR3 sequences in the sample, approximately 24% were seen once. General study findings and limits: Authors suggested each seasonal flu vaccination may recruit only limited numbers of new T cells.

This clonotype was counted at least ten times. The antigen remains undetermined. CDR1 SGHRS and CDR2 YFSETQ come from the germline V gene. CDR3 length equals 12 residues. Trimming at V came to 4 bases and at J to 9 bases, leaving 4 bases not matched to a gene. Another study also made use of these data, one on T cells expressing NK-cell markers. This second report adds: The authors made TCR beta cDNA libraries by 5'RACE template switching. This switching added a universal primer site and UMIs.

The chain uses TRBV5-1 and TRBJ2-1; 7 nucleotides agree with TRBD1. The starting material was CD4+ T cells sorted from PBMCs, obtained 11 to 12 days after vaccination. The receptor comes from a man in his fifties who received an inactivated influenza vaccine. In DNA form, the CDR3 reads TGCGCCAGCAGCCACGCAGGGGGTGAGCAGTTCTTC. This translates into CASSHAGGEQFF.